What follows are 32 T cell receptor beta chains derived from one specimen sequenced in a study of human T cells and chemical hapten exposure. Stated time point: patch test 3, about 24 weeks after DPC sensitization. Noted treatment: therapeutic diphenylcyclopropenone sensitization with weekly scalp DPC. Using its own MiXCR run on the RACE reads, TCRdb lists one record per CDR3 protein. The sample has more than 70,000 distinct CDR3 sequences, about a tenth seen once. Material: whole blood, obtained in connection with sensitization to the hapten diphenylcyclopropenone (DPC). The receptor set was obtained from a woman aged 30 to 39 with alopecia areata. Some clones in this sample may be carry-over from other donors' samples.

The rearrangement joins TRBV4-2 to TRBJ2-7; 8 nucleotides match TRBD2. The CDR3 is 16 residues long. J gave up 1 base and V 5 bases, and 10 bases lay outside the gene matches. Germline V gene data show CDR1 as LGHNA and CDR2 as YNFKEQ. CDR3 DNA sequence: TGTGCCAGCAGCTCAAGTGGGACTAGGGATTCCTACGAGCAGTACTTC. Translating it yields CASSSSGTRDSYEQYF.

This clonotype has ten or more counts. V gene TRBV20-1 combines with J gene TRBJ2-1, with 8 positions matching TRBD2. This CDR3 is 13 amino acids long. The V gene's germline CDR1 is DFQATT and CDR2 SNEGSKA (reference sequence). Losses at the gene ends were 6 bases for V and 10 bases for J; bases not matched to a gene: 11. The CDR3 sequence is CSAIHGLALEQFF. The CDR3 DNA is TGCAGTGCCATACACGGACTAGCATTAGAGCAGTTCTTC.

This clonotype has a handful of counts. The chain combines TRBV28 with TRBJ1-1, with D maybe TRBD1 (5 bases). Trimming stripped 8 bases from V and 0 bases from J, with 10 bases between. CDR3 length equals 13 residues. Germline CDR1 is MDHEN and CDR2 is SYDVKM. The CDR3 DNA reads as TGTGCCAGCCCGTCGACAGTGAACACTGAAGCTTTCTTT. As protein: CASPSTVNTEAFF.

There are a few counts of this clonotype. The genes are TRBV7-6 and TRBJ2-1; no clear D. V lost 4 bases, J lost 8 bases, and 12 bases lay in between. CDR1 SGHVS and CDR2 FNYEAQ come from the germline V gene. The CDR3 totals 13 residues. CDR3 residues: CASSSRLRDEQFF. The CDR3 coding sequence is TGTGCCAGCAGCTCCAGACTCCGCGATGAGCAGTTCTTC.

This clonotype was seen repeatedly, ten times or more. This chain uses TRBV18 with TRBJ2-7; 9 bases match TRBD2. Per germline, CDR1 KGHSH and CDR2 LQKENI. Trimming at V came to 2 bases and at J to 1 base, leaving 9 bases not matched to a gene. There are 17 residues in the CDR3. In DNA form, the CDR3 reads TGTGCCAGCTCACCAGGTAGCGGGAGTGGTGGGTCCTACGAGCAGTACTTC. It is translated as CASSPGSGSGGSYEQYF. The full variable domain, with the rest looked up from reference TRBV18 and TRBJ2-7, is NAGVMQNPRHLVRRRGQEARLRCSPMKGHSHVYWYRQLPEEGLKFMVYLQKENIIDESGMPKERFSAEFPKEGPSILRIQQVVRGDSAAYFCASSPGSGSGGSYEQYFGPGTRLTVT.

This clonotype was detected ten times or more. The chain is built from TRBV20-1 and TRBJ1-6; 7 positions agree with TRBD1. V shed 8 bases and J 8 bases; nucleotides not matched to a gene: 12. Per germline, CDR1 DFQATT and CDR2 SNEGSKA (reference sequence). The CDR3 spans 14 residues. DNA of the CDR3: TGCAGTCTCAAGGGGACAGAAGAATATTCACCCCTCCACTTT. Encoded protein: CSLKGTEEYSPLHF.

This clonotype appeared many times. The J gene is TRBJ2-3, the V gene TRBV7-3; 10 nucleotides align to TRBD2. The junction had 8 bases not matched to a gene; V was cut back by 6 bases and J by 5 bases. Per the germline V gene, CDR1 is SGHTA and CDR2 is FQGTGA. The CDR3 loop spans 15 amino acids. As DNA, the CDR3 is TGTGCCAGCAGTTTAGCGGGAGGCCATGGAGATACGCAGTATTTT. It encodes CASSLAGGHGDTQYF.

This clonotype has only a few counts. The chain couples TRBV6-6 to TRBJ2-7; 11 bases are a match to TRBD2. In germline, CDR1 is MNHNY, CDR2 SVGAGI (reference sequence). V was clipped by 7 bases and J by 0 bases; unmatched bases: 2. The CDR3 contains 14 residues. CDR3 DNA sequence: TGTGCCAGCACCGGGACTAGCGGCTCCTACGAGCAGTACTTC. Its protein product is CASTGTSGSYEQYF.

This chain uses TRBV10-3 with TRBJ2-1; D not certain. The CDR3 sequence is 15 residues long. Germline V gene lookup returns CDR1 ENHRY and CDR2 SYGVKD. Trimming left V 4 bases short and J 3 bases short, with 13 bases between. The CDR3 region has the DNA TGTGCCATCAGTGCCCCGGCTGGAAGCTACAATGAGCAGTTCTTC. Amino acids: CAISAPAGSYNEQFF.

This clonotype was counted many times. V and J are TRBV5-5 and TRBJ1-6; D uncertain. The V end lost 0 bases, the J end lost 14 bases, and 18 bases lay between the germline ends. Germline V gene lookup returns CDR1 SGHKS and CDR2 YYEKEE (reference sequence). CDR3 length equals 15 residues. The CDR3 region is CASSLGVGPKETLHF. DNA for the CDR3: TGTGCCAGCAGCTTGGGTGTCGGGCCCAAAGAGACCCTCCACTTT.

This clonotype was counted ten times or more. The chain uses TRBV3-1 and TRBJ2-2; D may be TRBD1 (6 bases). The germline V gene has CDR1 LGHDT and CDR2 YNNKEL (reference sequence). The CDR3 runs to 16 residues. Trimming removed 4 bases at V and 4 bases at J, with 16 bases between. In DNA, the CDR3 is TGTGCCAGCAGCCTTCAACAGGGACGTGGCACCGGGGAGCTGTTTTTT. Encoded protein: CASSLQQGRGTGELFF.

This clonotype was detected many times. This sequence joins TRBV27 and TRBJ1-4; D not certain. CDR1 MNHEY and CDR2 SMNVEV come from the germline V gene (reference sequence). The CDR3 is 14 residues long. Trimming took 2 bases from V and 7 from J, leaving 11 bases between them. CDR3 residues: CASSLVGNREKLFF. CDR3 in DNA: TGTGCCAGCAGTTTAGTGGGGAATCGTGAAAAACTGTTTTTT.

This clonotype was observed many times. The rearrangement uses TRBV20-1 and TRBJ2-7; D perhaps matches TRBD1 (6 bases). The length of the CDR3 is 14 residues. CDR1 and CDR2 (germline): DFQATT, SNEGSKA (reference sequence). The CDR3 DNA reads TGCAGCCAAAAAAGCCGGGACAAGAACTACGAGCAGTACGTC. It codes for CSQKSRDKNYEQYV.

This clonotype has more than one count but fewer than ten. This chain links TRBV2 with TRBJ2-1; maybe TRBD1 (5 bases). Germline-derived CDR1 and CDR2 are SNHLY and FYNNEI. V was shortened by 5 bases and J by 5 bases, with 13 bases between the two germline ends. The CDR3 length is 14 residues. As DNA, the CDR3 is TGTGCCAGCAGTACCGACAGCCCCAACAATGAGCAGTTCTTC. Amino acid sequence: CASSTDSPNNEQFF.

The table lists this clonotype with many counts. The chain is built from TRBV18 and TRBJ1-1; D is possibly TRBD1 (5 bases). V lost 3 bases and J lost 1, with 9 bases in between. The CDR3 loop spans 14 amino acids. The germline V gene has CDR1 KGHSH and CDR2 LQKENI. The CDR3 DNA sequence: TGTGCCAGCTCACCGCGACAGCCGAACACTGAAGCTTTCTTT. The encoded protein is CASSPRQPNTEAFF.

This clonotype was seen a few times. The V call is TRBV11-2, the J call TRBJ2-1; 11 bases are shared with TRBD2. The CDR3 is 16 amino acids. V shed 0 bases and J 6 bases; nucleotides not matched to a gene: 4. The V gene's germline CDR1 is SGHAT and CDR2 FQNNGV. The CDR3 nucleotides read TGTGCCAGCAGCTTAGAACTAGCGGGAGTAGGCAATGAGCAGTTCTTC. Its protein product is CASSLELAGVGNEQFF. The variable domain in full, with the rest retrieved from reference TRBV11-2 and TRBJ2-1, is EAGVAQSPRYKIIEKRQSVAFWCNPISGHATLYWYQQILGQGPKLLIQFQNNGVVDDSQLPKDRFSAERLKGVDSTLKIQPAKLEDSAVYLCASSLELAGVGNEQFFGPGTRLTVL.

There are many counts of this clonotype. The genes are TRBV7-6 and TRBJ2-1; maybe TRBD2 (6 bases). CDR3 length: 16 residues. The V gene lost 4 bases and the J gene lost 4 bases, with 17 bases spanning the gap. Per the germline V gene, CDR1 is SGHVS and CDR2 is FNYEAQ. Here the CDR3 reads CASSSAGSATYNEQFF. The CDR3, as DNA: TGTGCCAGCAGCTCTGCCGGGAGCGCCACTTACAATGAGCAGTTCTTC.

This clonotype was picked up a small number of times. CDR3 sequence: CASSLGLYEQYF. The CDR3 DNA reads TGTGCCAGCAGTTTGGGTCTCTACGAGCAGTACTTC. This chain connects TRBV28 to TRBJ2-7; D remains unclear. Trimming removed 3 bases from V and 3 bases from J, with 6 bases in between. This CDR3 has 12 amino acids. Germline values: CDR1 MDHEN, CDR2 SYDVKM.

The sample holds many counts of this clonotype. The chain has TRBV11-2 and TRBJ1-6, with D possibly TRBD1 on 5 matching bases. The CDR3 has 16 amino acids. Per the germline V gene, CDR1 is SGHAT and CDR2 is FQNNGV. The V end lost 2 bases, the J end lost 0 bases, and 8 bases lay between the germline ends. CDR3 loop: CASSLWGLSYNSPLHF. Here the CDR3 DNA reads TGTGCCAGCAGCTTATGGGGCCTCTCCTATAATTCACCCCTCCACTTT.

The CDR3 reads CSVEWQGWLHF. DNA for the CDR3: TGCAGCGTTGAATGGCAGGGATGGTTGCATTTT. The rearrangement uses TRBV29-1 and TRBJ1-5; a possible D gene is TRBD1 (5 bases). Germline CDR1 and CDR2: SQVTM and ANQGSEA. Trimming took off 2 bases at V and 15 bases at J, with 14 bases between the two ends. The CDR3 contains 11 residues.

In this sample, this clonotype turned up many times. V gene TRBV2 combines with J gene TRBJ1-6, with D perhaps matching TRBD1 (6 bases). The CDR3 loop spans 13 amino acids. V dropped 5 bases and J dropped 5 bases, with 7 bases sitting between them. Germline-derived CDR1 and CDR2 are SNHLY and FYNNEI. CDR3 residues: CASSWTDNSPLHF. The CDR3 nucleotides are TGTGCCAGCAGTTGGACAGATAATTCACCCCTCCACTTT.

The chain combines TRBV5-1 with TRBJ2-1; TRBD2 matches at 13 bases. The CDR3 consists of 17 residues. Losses at the gene ends were 4 bases for V and 6 bases for J; bases not matched to a gene: 10. Germline CDR1 reads SGHRS; CDR2 reads YFSETQ. The CDR3 loop is CASSPNLLAGGFNEQFF. CDR3 coding DNA: TGCGCCAGCAGCCCGAACCTACTAGCGGGAGGGTTCAATGAGCAGTTCTTC.

The chain couples TRBV9 to TRBJ2-7; D may correspond to TRBD1 or TRBD2 (7 bases each). This CDR3 has 14 amino acids. Between the trimmed V and J ends, which lost 4 bases and 10 bases, there was a span of 21 bases. The germline CDR1 and CDR2 sequences are SGDLS and YYNGEE. CDR3: CASSLGGDSRPQYF. CDR3 DNA sequence: TGTGCCAGCAGCCTAGGGGGGGACAGTCGTCCCCAGTACTTC.

A few counts support this clonotype. J is TRBJ2-5 and V is TRBV7-9; D is uncertain. This CDR3 has 14 residues. Germline CDR1 is SEHNR and CDR2 is FQNEAQ (reference sequence). Trimming pared 1 base from V and 3 bases from J, leaving 9 bases between. The CDR3, as DNA: TGTGCCAGCAGCTTAGGGGGTAGAGAAGAGACCCAGTACTTC. Its protein product is CASSLGGREETQYF. The entire variable domain, with the rest obtained from reference TRBV7-9 and TRBJ2-5, is as follows: DTGVSQNPRHKITKRGQNVTFRCDPISEHNRLYWYRQTLGQGPEFLTYFQNEAQLEKSRLLSDRFSAERPKGSFSTLEIQRTEQGDSAMYLCASSLGGREETQYFGPGTRLLVL.

This clonotype was counted a few times. The CDR3 here is CASSPQGDYGYTF. The CDR3 DNA reads as TGTGCCAGCTCCCCTCAAGGGGACTATGGCTACACCTTC. The rearrangement links TRBV2 to TRBJ1-2; D may be TRBD1 (5 bases). The V gene's germline CDR1 is SNHLY and CDR2 FYNNEI. V lost 8 bases, J lost 3 bases, and 13 bases lay in between. This CDR3 is built from 13 residues.

This clonotype was seen many times. DNA of the CDR3: TGCAGTGCTCCGGACAGGGCCACGGATACGCAGTATTTT. Its protein product is CSAPDRATDTQYF. The chain links TRBV20-1 to TRBJ2-3, with 8 positions matching TRBD1. The CDR3 spans 13 residues. The germline gives CDR1 DFQATT, CDR2 SNEGSKA (reference sequence). Germline trimming cut 5 bases from V and 6 bases from J; bases unmatched to any gene: 7.

There are many counts of this clonotype. The chain joins TRBV6-5 to TRBJ1-2, with D possibly matching TRBD1 (6 bases). The length of the CDR3 is 13 residues. The V gene's germline CDR1 is MNHEY and CDR2 SVGAGI. Trimming took off 6 bases at V and 2 bases at J, with 10 bases between the two ends. The CDR3 reads CASSRGQNYGYTF. In DNA form, the CDR3 reads TGTGCCAGCAGCCGTGGACAGAACTATGGCTACACCTTC.

This clonotype has ten or more counts. The genes are TRBV2 and TRBJ2-2; D is perhaps TRBD1 (5 bases). Trimming cost V 7 bases and J 5 bases, with 14 bases left between them. The CDR3 totals 14 residues. Germline assignment: CDR1 SNHLY and CDR2 FYNNEI. CDR3 sequence: CASIQGSRTGELFF. The DNA of the CDR3 is TGTGCCAGCATCCAGGGTAGTAGAACCGGGGAGCTGTTTTTT.

This chain uses TRBV11-2 with TRBJ2-3; D is ambiguous. Germline V gene lookup returns CDR1 SGHAT and CDR2 FQNNGV. The CDR3 sequence is 13 residues long. Deletions cut 2 bases from V and 1 base from J, with 4 bases between. In DNA form, the CDR3 reads TGTGCCAGCAGCTTACTCCGCACAGATACGCAGTATTTT. Protein sequence: CASSLLRTDTQYF.

The V call is TRBV6-2 or TRBV6-3, the J call TRBJ1-1; D is undetermined. Germline V CDR1 and CDR2: MNHEY, SVGEGT. This CDR3 region has 12 residues. Trimming pared 3 bases from V and 3 bases from J, leaving 5 bases between. The CDR3 DNA sequence: TGTGCCAGCAGTTATGGTTACACTGAAGCTTTCTTT. As protein: CASSYGYTEAFF.

This clonotype was seen repeatedly, ten times or more. The chain couples TRBV6-1 to TRBJ2-5; tentatively, D is TRBD1 (5 bases). The germline V gene has CDR1 MNHNS and CDR2 SASEGT. The CDR3 has 14 residues. V shed 5 bases and J shed 0 bases, with 10 bases lying between them. The CDR3 protein is CASSPGQYQETQYF. CDR3 bases: TGTGCCAGCAGTCCAGGGCAGTACCAAGAGACCCAGTACTTC.

This clonotype showed up many times. J is TRBJ1-1 and V is TRBV2; the match to TRBD1 covers 8 bases. V lost 4 bases and J lost 7; bases outside the gene matches: 11. Germline CDR1 SNHLY, CDR2 FYNNEI. CDR3 length equals 15 residues. The CDR3 nucleotides are TGTGCCAGCAGTGGGTCAGGGGGCGTTGGTGGTGAAGCTTTCTTT. It codes for CASSGSGGVGGEAFF.